These 5 T cell receptor beta chains came from one sample sequenced in a study of T cell changes during pregnancy in multiple sclerosis. The data were produced by immunoSEQ multiplex PCR, yet TCRdb's version contains in-frame clones alone and is incomplete. Among some 110,000 clones listed, roughly 90% were seen once. Sequencing used peripheral blood, obtained in the third trimester of pregnancy. The receptors were sampled from a female donor with multiple sclerosis, enrolled in a pregnancy study.

The chain combines TRBV5-1 with TRBJ2-3; possible D gene TRBD1, 8 bases. Trimming cost V 3 bases and J 3 bases, with 20 bases left between them. The germline V gene encodes CDR1 SGHRS and CDR2 YFSETQ. CDR3 size: 17 residues. For the CDR3, the DNA is TGCGCCAGCAGCTCCCCATCCGGACAGGGAGGGACAGATACGCAGTATTTT. This encodes CASSSPSGQGGTDTQYF.

The chain carries TRBV28 and TRBJ1-5; D remains ambiguous. Germline-derived CDR1 and CDR2 are MDHEN and SYDVKM. Trimming left V 3 bases short and J 6 bases short, with 12 bases between. The CDR3 covers 14 residues. CDR3 nucleotide sequence: TGTGCCAGCAGTTTTAACAGAGAGGGTCAGCCCCAGCATTTT. This gives the protein CASSFNREGQPQHF. The full variable domain, rest sourced from reference TRBV28 and TRBJ1-5, is DVKVTQSSRYLVKRTGEKVFLECVQDMDHENMFWYRQDPGLGLRLIYFSYDVKMKEKGDIPEGYSVSREKKERFSLILESASTNQTSMYLCASSFNREGQPQHFGDGTRLSIL.

V gene TRBV28 combines with J gene TRBJ1-1, with D possibly matching TRBD1 (6 bases). Trimming stripped 7 bases from V and 9 bases from J, with 27 bases between. CDR3 length equals 16 residues. Germline values: CDR1 MDHEN, CDR2 SYDVKM. CDR3 region: CASTPRPRGGGPQAFF. The CDR3 DNA follows: TGTGCCAGCACCCCCCGCCCGAGGGGGGGAGGACCTCAAGCTTTCTTT.

The chain carries TRBV7-3 and TRBJ2-5, with D unclear. The CDR3 has 14 residues. The germline V gene encodes CDR1 SGHTA and CDR2 FQGTGA. V was clipped by 6 bases and J by 5 bases, with 16 bases between them. CDR3 sequence reads: CASSPSSRLETQYF. The DNA for the CDR3 is TGTGCCAGCAGTCCGAGCAGCAGGTTGGAGACCCAGTACTTC.

The table lists this clone with a count of one. Distinct nucleotide sequences in the sample also encode this CDR3. This chain joins TRBV10-3 and TRBJ1-2; 9 bases fit TRBD1. The CDR3 consists of 14 residues. Per the germline V gene, CDR1 is ENHRY and CDR2 is SYGVKD. V dropped 6 bases and J dropped 3; count of bases not matched to a gene: 5. CDR3 region: CAISRDRDYYGYTF. The CDR3 DNA sequence: TGTGCCATCAGCCGGGACAGGGATTACTATGGCTACACCTTC.